Each of the 9 T cell receptor beta chains below was sequenced from the same sample in a study of cytomegalovirus exposure and HLA in healthy donors. The study ran its PCR with 60 Vbeta and 13 Jbeta primers. Using immunoSEQ multiplex PCR, the repertoire was profiled, and TCRdb retains in-frame clones only, with some absent. The sample has approximately 130,000 clones; roughly 9% are singletons. Sequenced material: PBMCs. The receptors were gathered from a woman between 40 and 50 years old in good health and CMV-seropositive.

The V call is TRBV13, the J call TRBJ2-1; no definite D call. Germline V gene lookup returns CDR1 PRHDT and CDR2 FYEKMQ (reference sequence). Trimming shortened V by 7 bases and J by 0 bases, and 16 bases separated the two germline ends. The CDR3 loop spans 16 amino acids. The CDR3 is CASTPPGGSSYNEQFF. DNA for the CDR3: TGTGCCAGCACCCCCCCAGGTGGCAGCTCCTACAATGAGCAGTTCTTC.

This clone appeared a few times. This specimen includes other DNA sequences encoding the same CDR3. The CDR3 nucleotides are TGTGCCAGCAGCCAAGCGATCGAGAATTCACCCCTCCACTTT. Protein: CASSQAIENSPLHF. The chain is built from TRBV14 and TRBJ1-6; D is uncertain. This CDR3 is 14 amino acids long. Deletions cut 1 base from V and 7 bases from J, with 8 bases between. The V gene's germline CDR1 is SGHDN and CDR2 FVKESK.

This clone was picked up a small number of times. V and J are TRBV29-1 and TRBJ1-4, with 8 bases identical to TRBD1. The trim removed 0 bases at V and 11 bases at J, leaving 8 bases unmatched. The CDR3 runs to 14 residues. CDR1 SQVTM and CDR2 ANQGSEA come from the germline V gene. The CDR3 is CSVEERGQGSKLFF. CDR3 DNA sequence: TGCAGCGTTGAAGAGAGAGGACAGGGCAGTAAACTGTTTTTT.

A few counts support this clone. This chain's CDR3 is CASRGEKDSYNEQFF. In nucleotides, the CDR3 is TGTGCCAGCAGAGGGGAAAAGGACTCCTACAATGAGCAGTTCTTC. The rearrangement uses TRBV6-6 and TRBJ2-1, with D possibly matching TRBD1 (5 bases). Trimming left V 6 bases short and J 0 bases short, with 12 bases between. Germline V gives CDR1 MNHNY, CDR2 SVGAGI (reference sequence). The CDR3 runs to 15 residues.

The sample holds a few counts of this clone. The chain links TRBV7-2 to TRBJ1-2; tentative D call: TRBD1 (6 bases). The ends were cut back, 4 bases at V and 4 bases at J, with 13 bases in the middle. CDR3 size: 14 residues. Germline V gives CDR1 SGHTA, CDR2 FQGNSA. The CDR3 here is CASSSRDNFYGYTF. CDR3 nucleotide sequence: TGTGCCAGCAGCTCCCGGGACAACTTCTATGGCTACACCTTC.

This clone occurred a few times. The rearrangement uses TRBV5-6 and TRBJ2-3; 7 bases match TRBD2. After removal of 4 bases from V and 1 base from J, the junction contained 6 bases not matched to a gene. CDR1 is SGHDT and CDR2 is YYEEEE in the germline V gene. This CDR3 is 15 amino acids long. Written as DNA, the CDR3 is TGTGCCAGCAGCGTCCGGGGGGAGGGCACAGATACGCAGTATTTT. As protein: CASSVRGEGTDTQYF.

This clone appeared a few times. The chain couples TRBV4-1 to TRBJ1-3; no clear D. The CDR3 totals 13 residues. Germline lookup yields CDR1 MGHRA and CDR2 YSYEKL. V dropped 1 base and J dropped 3 bases, with 4 bases sitting between them. DNA for the CDR3: TGCGCCAGCAGCCAAGTCAGTGGAAACACCATATATTTT. Its translation is CASSQVSGNTIYF.

Here the CDR3 DNA reads TGTGCCAGCAGTGGGACTAGCGGGGGGGCGGGGGATACGCAGTATTTT. Its protein is CASSGTSGGAGDTQYF. The chain couples TRBV2 to TRBJ2-3, with TRBD2 matching over 15 bases. Germline V gene data show CDR1 as SNHLY and CDR2 as FYNNEI. This CDR3 contains 16 residues. The trim removed 4 bases at V and 6 bases at J, leaving 5 bases unmatched. Complete variable domain (other parts from reference TRBV2 and TRBJ2-3): EPEVTQTPSHQVTQMGQEVILRCVPISNHLYFYWYRQILGQKVEFLVSFYNNEISEKSEIFDDQFSVERPDGSNFTLKIRSTKLEDSAMYFCASSGTSGGAGDTQYFGPGTRLTVL.

The chain combines TRBV11-2 with TRBJ1-1; D possibly corresponds to TRBD1 (6 bases). CDR3 length equals 15 residues. The germline V and J ends were trimmed by 3 bases and 2 bases, with 13 bases remaining between them. Germline V CDR1 and CDR2: SGHAT, FQNNGV. Here the CDR3 reads CASSFQVGGNTEAFF. In DNA, the CDR3 is TGTGCCAGCAGCTTTCAAGTAGGGGGAAACACTGAAGCTTTCTTT.